A selection of T cell receptor beta chains follows, all from one sample in a study of Tregs in tolerant kidney transplant recipients. The protocol was immunoSEQ multiplex PCR, while the TCRdb copy is restricted to in-frame clones and leaves out a portion. The sample has some 240,000 clones, around 81% seen once. Sample: CD4+ T cells from blood. These TCRs come from a human donor in good health. The CDR3 runs from the conserved cysteine through the conserved F or W. Fields, in order: V gene, J gene, CDR3 length, D gene, clone size, CDR3 protein, CDR3 DNA. A D gene is named only where the DNA matches it firmly. Expanded clones are given a class, and other clones once, few, many or no size at all.

V gene: TRBV13; J gene: TRBJ1-1; CDR3 length: 16; D gene: -; clone size: few; CDR3 protein: CASSLGEDRLNTEAFF; CDR3 DNA: TGTGCCAGCAGCTTAGGCGAGGACAGACTGAACACTGAAGCTTTCTTT
V gene: TRBV29-1; J gene: TRBJ2-7; CDR3 length: 12; D gene: -; clone size: -; CDR3 protein: CSVEAGSYEQYF; CDR3 DNA: TGCAGCGTAGAGGCAGGGAGCTACGAGCAGTACTTC
V gene: TRBV13; J gene: TRBJ1-5; CDR3 length: 14; D gene: -; clone size: once; CDR3 protein: CASSLGQGGQPQHF; CDR3 DNA: TGTGCCAGCAGCTTAGGACAGGGCGGGCAGCCCCAGCATTTT
V gene: TRBV5-1; J gene: TRBJ1-3; CDR3 length: 15; D gene: -; clone size: -; CDR3 protein: CASSVSTQVKATIYF; CDR3 DNA: TGCGCCAGCAGCGTCTCCACCCAGGTTAAGGCGACCATATATTTT
V gene: TRBV20-1; J gene: TRBJ2-1; CDR3 length: 11; D gene: TRBD2; clone size: -; CDR3 protein: CSARGAGGGFF; CDR3 DNA: TGCAGTGCTAGGGGAGCGGGAGGAGGGTTCTTC
V gene: TRBV18; J gene: TRBJ2-5; CDR3 length: 13; D gene: TRBD1; clone size: -; CDR3 protein: CASKGGWQETQYF; CDR3 DNA: TGTGCCAGTAAAGGGGGCTGGCAAGAGACCCAGTACTTC
V gene: TRBV11-2; J gene: TRBJ2-7; CDR3 length: 16; D gene: -; clone size: -; CDR3 protein: CASSLVSGSNSYEQYF; CDR3 DNA: TGTGCCAGCAGCTTAGTCTCGGGGTCCAACTCCTACGAGCAGTACTTC
V gene: TRBV7-9; J gene: TRBJ2-5; CDR3 length: 14; D gene: -; clone size: -; CDR3 protein: CASSLINQAETQYF; CDR3 DNA: TGTGCCAGCAGCTTAATAAACCAAGCGGAGACCCAGTACTTC
V gene: TRBV7-9; J gene: TRBJ1-2; CDR3 length: 14; D gene: -; clone size: -; CDR3 protein: CASSLGQGLYGYTF; CDR3 DNA: TGTGCCAGCAGCTTAGGGCAGGGCCTCTATGGCTACACCTTC
V gene: TRBV21-1; J gene: TRBJ2-7; CDR3 length: 14; D gene: -; clone size: -; CDR3 protein: CAGGTNFISYEQYF; CDR3 DNA: TGTGCCGGGGGCACGAACTTTATCTCCTACGAGCAGTACTTC
V gene: TRBV18; J gene: TRBJ2-6; CDR3 length: 17; D gene: -; clone size: -; CDR3 protein: CASSALGRSSGANVLTF; CDR3 DNA: TGTGCCAGCTCAGCACTGGGACGGAGCTCTGGGGCCAACGTCCTGACTTTC
V gene: TRBV2; J gene: TRBJ2-5; CDR3 length: 12; D gene: -; clone size: few; CDR3 protein: CASRFNEETQYF; CDR3 DNA: TGTGCCAGCAGGTTCAACGAAGAGACCCAGTACTTC
V gene: TRBV14; J gene: TRBJ2-2; CDR3 length: 18; D gene: TRBD2; clone size: -; CDR3 protein: CASSHFPGGLANTGELFF; CDR3 DNA: TGTGCCAGCAGCCATTTCCCCGGCGGACTAGCAAACACCGGGGAGCTGTTTTTT
V gene: TRBV7-2; J gene: TRBJ2-7; CDR3 length: 13; D gene: -; clone size: -; CDR3 protein: CASSFLQGYEQYF; CDR3 DNA: TGTGCCAGCAGCTTTCTACAGGGCTACGAGCAGTACTTC
V gene: TRBV29-1; J gene: TRBJ2-7; CDR3 length: 14; D gene: -; clone size: once; CDR3 protein: CSVATTSGPYEQYF; CDR3 DNA: TGCAGCGTAGCCACAACCTCGGGGCCCTACGAGCAGTACTTC
V gene: TRBV6-1; J gene: TRBJ1-1; CDR3 length: 15; D gene: -; clone size: -; CDR3 protein: CASSPRPDEGPEAFF; CDR3 DNA: TGTGCCAGCAGTCCCCGGCCCGATGAAGGCCCTGAAGCTTTCTTT
V gene: TRBV7-6; J gene: TRBJ2-7; CDR3 length: 18; D gene: -; clone size: -; CDR3 protein: CASSVNPRGASNHYEQYF; CDR3 DNA: TGTGCCAGCAGCGTAAACCCACGAGGTGCCAGTAACCACTACGAGCAGTACTTC
V gene: TRBV10-1; J gene: TRBJ2-7; CDR3 length: 15; D gene: -; clone size: -; CDR3 protein: CASSEISDLGGEQYF; CDR3 DNA: TGCGCCAGCAGTGAAATATCGGACTTGGGGGGCGAGCAGTACTTC
V gene: TRBV30; J gene: TRBJ1-4; CDR3 length: 13; D gene: -; clone size: -; CDR3 protein: CAWKPLNNEKLFF; CDR3 DNA: TGTGCCTGGAAACCGCTAAATAATGAAAAACTGTTTTTT
V gene: TRBV19; J gene: TRBJ1-5; CDR3 length: 19; D gene: -; clone size: few; CDR3 protein: CASSPMYNGDRTSNQPQHF; CDR3 DNA: TGTGCCAGTAGTCCCATGTATAACGGCGACAGGACCAGCAATCAGCCCCAGCATTTT
V gene: TRBV2; J gene: TRBJ1-6; CDR3 length: 15; D gene: TRBD1; clone size: -; CDR3 protein: CASSRGQAENSPLHF; CDR3 DNA: TGTGCCAGCAGTAGAGGACAGGCGGAGAATTCACCCCTCCACTTT
V gene: TRBV27; J gene: TRBJ2-1; CDR3 length: 14; D gene: TRBD2; clone size: -; CDR3 protein: CASTPLGGGNEQFF; CDR3 DNA: TGTGCCAGCACGCCCCTTGGGGGGGGCAATGAGCAGTTCTTC
V gene: TRBV6-6; J gene: TRBJ2-3; CDR3 length: 12; D gene: -; clone size: -; CDR3 protein: CASSPREDTQYF; CDR3 DNA: TGTGCCAGCAGCCCTAGGGAGGATACGCAGTATTTT